This T cell receptor (beta chain) was recovered during a study of multiple sclerosis patients with progressive multifocal leukoencephalopathy (dated by TCRdb to about 2019). General notes on the study: Peripheral T and B cells were examined in MS patients who went on to develop PML (4 under natalizumab, 1 after alemtuzumab) as well as in treated patients who did not. Two natalizumab-treated patients who later developed PML were followed longitudinally from before therapy through 6 and 12 months to PML onset. The goal of the study was to detect any JC virus-specific or public T-cell expansions that arose at the time of PML onset. What the work shows at the level of the full study, not this receptor alone: TRB clones with frequency above 0.5% were observed only in PML patients, but the clones expanded at PML onset were found to be already present before and during natalizumab therapy. No common TRBV or TRBJ gene usage or preferential TRBV-TRBJ pairings were detected when PML developed. Because the cohort was small and descriptive, it remained unclear whether the findings reflect JC virus infection or general immunocompromise. Lower normalized Shannon entropy suggested less diverse TRB repertoires in most PML patients, whereas the natalizumab-treated controls showed values near 1. Only peripheral blood was analyzed, although cerebrospinal fluid or brain lymphocytes might be more informative for natalizumab-associated PML.

V gives up 5 bases and J gives up 1 base, and the segment between their germline ends measures 9 bases. CDR1 MNHEY and CDR2 SMNVEV are derived from the germline V gene (reference sequence). The CDR3 has 14 amino acids, counting the end cysteine and phenylalanine. The sequence is cut down to CDR3 DNA, 42 bases in frame from base 1. As to this clone: No antigen is known for it. Nothing much larger sits one base from this clone, and base qualities are not available.

What this sample's time point label stands for: time of PML onset. What this sample's treatment or condition label stands for: on natalizumab therapy at sampling. Diagnosis of PML was based on clinical and MRI findings and confirmed by finding JC virus DNA in cerebrospinal fluid. Among the natalizumab-treated patients, PML showed up after anywhere between roughly 15 and 60 months of natalizumab therapy. Every listed patient had earlier received interferon beta, and every PML patient was female. Blood samples at T3 were obtained at the time of PML onset. Ficoll-Hypaque density gradient centrifugation was used to isolate peripheral blood mononuclear cells. Using the immunoSEQ two-step multiplex PCR at survey-level depth, TRB CDR3 regions were amplified from genomic DNA. Synthetic inline TR CDR3 controls covering all V-J pairings were spiked into each PCR to estimate template counts and remove amplification bias. Reads were processed so that amplification and sequencing bias were reduced, and quantification was performed against synthetic TR CDR3 analogs. In the authors' own workflow: Raw data were processed in ImmunoSEQ Analyzer, with out-of-frame sequences and CDR3s containing stop codons removed, and gene names were assigned according to IMGT nomenclature. Normalized Shannon entropy, defined as 1 minus Pielou's evenness, served as the summary measure of repertoire diversity. Only TRB sequences sharing the V gene, the J gene and the CDR3 were counted as identical. Public PML clonotypes were CDR3s found in two or more PML-onset samples but not found earlier, in controls, or in public databases. Positional CDR3 amino acid composition was analyzed in Skylign with the observed count method. The immuneACCESS repertoire file appears here via TCRdb, limited to in-frame rearrangements. These files lack a portion of the clones; in checked studies, under half of the deficit traces to unresolved V genes, and the cause of the others is not known. That table furnishes V, J and clone size, whereas the DNA furnished D and trimming. A total of approximately 30,000 clones appear in this sample, approximately 86% of them only once. In total, the top ten clones hold approximately 5.2% of the sample.

The sequence was obtained from a woman between 40 and 50 years old with progressive multifocal leukoencephalopathy. The sequence is built from TRBV27 and TRBJ2-4; the D segment is perhaps TRBD1 or TRBD2, each sharing 6 matched bases. Here the sequenced sample was PBMCs, taken from a patient treated with natalizumab. In nucleotides, the sequence is TGTGCCAGCAGTCTCGGGGGCGCCAAAAACATTCAGTACTTC. It is translated as CASSLGGAKNIQYF.